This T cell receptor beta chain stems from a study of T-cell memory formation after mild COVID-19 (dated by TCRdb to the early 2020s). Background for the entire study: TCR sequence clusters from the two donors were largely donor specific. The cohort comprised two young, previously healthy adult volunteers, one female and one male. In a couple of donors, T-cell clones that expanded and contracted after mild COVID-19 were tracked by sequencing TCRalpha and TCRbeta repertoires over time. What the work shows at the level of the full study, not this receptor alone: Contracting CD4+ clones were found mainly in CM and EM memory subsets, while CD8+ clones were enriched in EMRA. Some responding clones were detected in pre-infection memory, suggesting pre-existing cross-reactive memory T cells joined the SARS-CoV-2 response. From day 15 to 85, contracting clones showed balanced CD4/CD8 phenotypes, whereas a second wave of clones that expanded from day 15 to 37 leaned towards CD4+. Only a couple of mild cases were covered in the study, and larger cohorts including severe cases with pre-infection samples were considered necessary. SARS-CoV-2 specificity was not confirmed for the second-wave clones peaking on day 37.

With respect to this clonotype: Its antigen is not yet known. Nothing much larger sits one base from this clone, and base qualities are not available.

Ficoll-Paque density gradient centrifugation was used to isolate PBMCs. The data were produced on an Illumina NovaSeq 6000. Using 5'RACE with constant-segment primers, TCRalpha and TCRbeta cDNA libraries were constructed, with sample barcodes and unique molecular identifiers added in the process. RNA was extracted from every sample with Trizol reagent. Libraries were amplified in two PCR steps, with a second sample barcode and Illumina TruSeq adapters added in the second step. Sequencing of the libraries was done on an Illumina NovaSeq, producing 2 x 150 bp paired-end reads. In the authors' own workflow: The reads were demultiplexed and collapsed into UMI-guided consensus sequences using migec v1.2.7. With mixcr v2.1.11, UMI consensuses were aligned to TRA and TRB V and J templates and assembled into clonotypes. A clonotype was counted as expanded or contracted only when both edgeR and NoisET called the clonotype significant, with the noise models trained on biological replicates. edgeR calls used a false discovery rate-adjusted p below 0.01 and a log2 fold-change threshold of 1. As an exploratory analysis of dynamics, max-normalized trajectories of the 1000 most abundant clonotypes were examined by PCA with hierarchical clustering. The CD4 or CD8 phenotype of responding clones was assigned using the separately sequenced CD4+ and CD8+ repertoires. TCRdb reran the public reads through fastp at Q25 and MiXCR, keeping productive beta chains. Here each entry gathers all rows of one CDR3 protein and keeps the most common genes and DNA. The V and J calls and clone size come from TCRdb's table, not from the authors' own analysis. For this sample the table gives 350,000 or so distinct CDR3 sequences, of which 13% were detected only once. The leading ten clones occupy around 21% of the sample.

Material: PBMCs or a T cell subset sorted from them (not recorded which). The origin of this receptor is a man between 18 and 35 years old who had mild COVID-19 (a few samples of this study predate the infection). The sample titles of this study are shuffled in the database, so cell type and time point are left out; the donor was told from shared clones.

The DNA is TGTGCCAGCAGCTTATCAGGGGGCGCGGGAGATACGCAGTATTTT. It is translated as CASSLSGGAGDTQYF. The chain is made from TRBV7-3 and TRBJ2-3, with 8 bases aligning to TRBD1. The germline V gene yields SGHTA for CDR1 and FQGTGA for CDR2. Trimming leaves V shorter by 2 bases and J shorter by 5 bases, with the junction holding 6 bases beyond the gene matches. The CDR3 contains 15 residues, cysteine and phenylalanine counted. Just CDR3 DNA is preserved here, 45 bases in frame from base 1.